This TCR beta chain derives from a study of shared clonotypes between healthy human individuals. Sequencing was performed with immunoSEQ multiplex PCR; in TCRdb, only in-frame clones are kept and a portion is missing. The data show about 2.4 million clones, with over 85% seen just once and around 0.37% held by the top ten. Findings of the study overall: As a rule, naive subsets had a larger estimated richness than memory subsets.

Concerning this clone itself: Its antigen is undetermined. Other DNA sequences in this sample translate to the same CDR3.

The J segment lost 2 bases and the V segment lost 1 base, leaving 1 base of the junction unmatched. Germline loops: CDR1 SGHTA, CDR2 FQGNSA. The CDR3 length is 14 residues. The source is a man between 18 and 35 years old in good health. Some clones in this sample may be carry-over from other donors' samples. The V gene is TRBV7-2, the J gene TRBJ2-7, with TRBD1 matching over 8 bases. Material for sequencing was naive CD4+ T cells from PBMCs. The subset: CD45RA+ positively selected. The CDR3 DNA sequence: TGTGCCAGCAGCTTAGACAGGGGGACCTACGAGCAGTACTTC. This gives the protein CASSLDRGTYEQYF.